These 2 T cell receptor beta chains originate from one sample sequenced in a study of breast tumors, draining lymph nodes, adjacent tissues. TCRdb used MiXCR to reprocess the multiplex PCR reads, holding one entry per CDR3 protein. The data contain around 130,000 distinct CDR3 sequences, over 20% of them seen just once; the ten biggest clones take up roughly 2%. Breast cancer patients provided tissue from their axillary draining lymph nodes. The sequenced sample consisted of axillary lymph node tissue. The receptors derive from a female donor with breast cancer. Some clones in this sample may be carry-over from other donors' samples.

This clonotype was detected many times. The DNA for the CDR3 is TGCGCCAGCAGTGATCCCCGAACAACTAATGAAAAACTGTTTTTT. It specifies CASSDPRTTNEKLFF. The chain combines TRBV10-1 with TRBJ1-4, with D hard to call. The germline V gene has CDR1 WNHNN and CDR2 SYGVQD (reference sequence). Trimming took off 3 bases at V and 0 bases at J, with 8 bases between the two ends. There are 15 residues in the CDR3.

The chain recombines TRBV18 with TRBJ1-2; D gene unclear. The V end was cut by 3 bases, the J end by 4 bases, with 9 bases between. CDR1 KGHSH and CDR2 LQKENI come from the germline V gene. CDR3 length equals 13 residues. CDR3: CASSPDWSYGYTF. The CDR3, as DNA: TGTGCCAGCTCACCCGACTGGAGCTATGGCTACACCTTC.